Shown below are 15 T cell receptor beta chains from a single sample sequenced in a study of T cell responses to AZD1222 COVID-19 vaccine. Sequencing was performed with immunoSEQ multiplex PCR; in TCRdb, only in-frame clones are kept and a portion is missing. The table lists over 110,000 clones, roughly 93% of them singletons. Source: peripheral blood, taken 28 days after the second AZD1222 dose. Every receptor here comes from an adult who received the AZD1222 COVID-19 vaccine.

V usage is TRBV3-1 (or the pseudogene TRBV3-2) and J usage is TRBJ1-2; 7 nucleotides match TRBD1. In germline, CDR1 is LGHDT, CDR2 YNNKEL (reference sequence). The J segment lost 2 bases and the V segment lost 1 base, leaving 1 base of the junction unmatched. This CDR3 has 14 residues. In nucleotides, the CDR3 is TGTGCCAGCAGCCAAGGACAGGGAAACTATGGCTACACCTTC. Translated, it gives CASSQGQGNYGYTF.

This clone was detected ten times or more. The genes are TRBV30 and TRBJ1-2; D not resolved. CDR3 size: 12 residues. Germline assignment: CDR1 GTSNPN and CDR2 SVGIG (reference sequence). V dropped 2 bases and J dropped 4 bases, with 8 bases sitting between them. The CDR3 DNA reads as TGTGCCTGGAGTCGCAAGACCTATGGCTACACCTTC. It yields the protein CAWSRKTYGYTF.

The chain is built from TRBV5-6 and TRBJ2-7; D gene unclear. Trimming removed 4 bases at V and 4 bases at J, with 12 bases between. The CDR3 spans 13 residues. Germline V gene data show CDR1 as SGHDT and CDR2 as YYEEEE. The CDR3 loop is CASSKGLTYEQYF. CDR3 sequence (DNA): TGTGCCAGCAGCAAAGGGCTGACGTACGAGCAGTACTTC.

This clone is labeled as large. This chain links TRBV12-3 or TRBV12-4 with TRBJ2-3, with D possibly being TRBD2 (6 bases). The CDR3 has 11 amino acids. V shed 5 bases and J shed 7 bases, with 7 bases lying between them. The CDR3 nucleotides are TGTGCCAGCAGTCGGGACTATACGCAGTATTTT. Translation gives CASSRDYTQYF.

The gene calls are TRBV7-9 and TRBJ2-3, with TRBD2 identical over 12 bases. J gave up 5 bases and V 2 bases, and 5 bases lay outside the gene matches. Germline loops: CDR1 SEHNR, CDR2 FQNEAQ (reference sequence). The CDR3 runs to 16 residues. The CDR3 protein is CASSLTLAGGQDTQYF. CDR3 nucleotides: TGTGCCAGCAGCTTAACACTAGCGGGGGGTCAAGATACGCAGTATTTT.

The CDR3, as DNA: TGTGCCAGCAGCCCATCCGGTAGAGGCCGTTTCTACGAGCAGTACTTC. Translated: CASSPSGRGRFYEQYF. The chain employs TRBV28 and TRBJ2-7; D not resolved. V was shortened by 6 bases and J by 3 bases, with 21 bases between the two germline ends. The CDR3 length is 16 residues. Germline-derived CDR1 and CDR2 are MDHEN and SYDVKM.

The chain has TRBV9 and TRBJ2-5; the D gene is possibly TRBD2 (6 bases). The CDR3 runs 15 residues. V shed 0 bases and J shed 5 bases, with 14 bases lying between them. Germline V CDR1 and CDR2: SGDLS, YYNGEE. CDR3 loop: CASSVGASGLETQYF. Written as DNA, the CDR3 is TGTGCCAGCAGCGTAGGGGCAAGCGGGCTGGAGACCCAGTACTTC.

CDR3 in DNA: TGTGCCTGGAGCAACGGAGATACGCAGTATTTT. Translated: CAWSNGDTQYF. This rearrangement joins TRBV30 to TRBJ2-3; the D is unclear. Deletions cut 3 bases from V and 5 bases from J, with 6 bases between. CDR1 is GTSNPN and CDR2 is SVGIG in the germline V gene (reference sequence). This CDR3 has 11 amino acids.

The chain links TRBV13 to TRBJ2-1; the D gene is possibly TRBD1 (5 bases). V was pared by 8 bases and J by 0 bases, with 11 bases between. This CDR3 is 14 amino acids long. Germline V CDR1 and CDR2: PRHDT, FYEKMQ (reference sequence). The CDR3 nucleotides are TGTGCCAGCGCCTCAGGGAACTCCTACAATGAGCAGTTCTTC. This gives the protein CASASGNSYNEQFF.

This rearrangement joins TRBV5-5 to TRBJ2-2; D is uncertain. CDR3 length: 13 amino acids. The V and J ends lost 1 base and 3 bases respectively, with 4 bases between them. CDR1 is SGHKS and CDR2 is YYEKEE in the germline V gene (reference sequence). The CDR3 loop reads CASSLLDTGELFF. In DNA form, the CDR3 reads TGTGCCAGCAGCTTGTTGGACACCGGGGAGCTGTTTTTT.

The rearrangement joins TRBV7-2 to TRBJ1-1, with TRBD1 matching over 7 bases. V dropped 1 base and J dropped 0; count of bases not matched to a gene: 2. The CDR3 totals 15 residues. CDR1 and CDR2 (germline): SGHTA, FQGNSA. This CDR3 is CASSLGGTVNTEAFF. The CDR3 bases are TGTGCCAGCAGCTTAGGAGGGACAGTGAACACTGAAGCTTTCTTT.

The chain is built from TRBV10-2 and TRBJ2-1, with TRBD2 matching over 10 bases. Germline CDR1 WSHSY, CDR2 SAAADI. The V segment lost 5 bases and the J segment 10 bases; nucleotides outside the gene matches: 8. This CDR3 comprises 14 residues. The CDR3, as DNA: TGCGCCAGCAGTAGCGGGGGGGGTTTGGGAGAGCAGTTCTTC. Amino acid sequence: CASSSGGGLGEQFF.

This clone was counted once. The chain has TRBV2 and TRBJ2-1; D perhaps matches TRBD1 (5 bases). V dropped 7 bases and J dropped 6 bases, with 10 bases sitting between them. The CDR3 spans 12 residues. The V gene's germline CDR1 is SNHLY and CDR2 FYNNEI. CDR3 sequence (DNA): TGTGCCAGCATGGAGACAGCCAATGAGCAGTTCTTC. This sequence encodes CASMETANEQFF.

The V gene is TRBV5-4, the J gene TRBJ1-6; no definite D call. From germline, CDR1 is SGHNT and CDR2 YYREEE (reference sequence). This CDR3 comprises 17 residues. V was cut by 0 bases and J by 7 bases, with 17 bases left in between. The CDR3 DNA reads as TGTGCCAGCAGCTTGGCCTTGACACATCGAGGAAATTCACCCCTCCACTTT. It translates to CASSLALTHRGNSPLHF. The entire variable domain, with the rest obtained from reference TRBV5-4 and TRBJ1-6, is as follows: ETGVTQSPTHLIKTRGQQVTLRCSSQSGHNTVSWYQQALGQGPQFIFQYYREEENGRGNFPPRFSGLQFPNYSSELNVNALELDDSALYLCASSLALTHRGNSPLHFGNGTRLTVT.

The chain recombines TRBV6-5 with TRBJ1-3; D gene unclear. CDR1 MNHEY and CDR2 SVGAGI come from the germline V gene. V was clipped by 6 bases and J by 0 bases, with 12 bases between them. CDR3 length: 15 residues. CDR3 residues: CASRRAVYSGNTIYF. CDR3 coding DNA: TGTGCCAGCAGGAGGGCAGTGTACTCTGGAAACACCATATATTTT.